This TCR beta chain was captured by sequencing in a study of cytomegalovirus exposure and HLA in healthy donors. The PCR made use of 60 Vbeta and 13 Jbeta primers. Data came from immunoSEQ multiplex PCR; TCRdb stores just in-frame clones and leaves some out. Of some 150,000 clones in the sample, nearly 80% were seen once. V shed 1 base, J shed 2 bases, and the junction held 6 bases outside the gene matches. The CDR3 consists of 16 residues. Germline V gene sequence: CDR1 SGHRS, CDR2 YFSETQ. The V call is TRBV5-1, the J call TRBJ1-2; 9 nucleotides align to TRBD1. Sequenced sample: PBMCs. This TCR was recovered from a woman aged 25 to 39 in good health and CMV-seronegative. In DNA, the CDR3 is TGCGCCAGCAGCTTGACCGGGACAGGGTTGAACTATGGCTACACCTTC. Its translation is CASSLTGTGLNYGYTF. Variable domain in full (rest from reference TRBV5-1 and TRBJ1-2): KAGVTQTPRYLIKTRGQQVTLSCSPISGHRSVSWYQQTPGQGLQFLFEYFSETQRNKGNFPGRFSGRQFSNSRSEMNVSTLELGDSALYLCASSLTGTGLNYGYTFGSGTRLTVV.